This TCR beta chain emerged from a study of Graves' ophthalmopathy and Graves' hyperthyroidism. The CDR3 length is 13 residues. Germline V gene sequence: CDR1 LNHDA, CDR2 SQIVND (reference sequence). With 7 bases clipped from V and 7 bases from J, the junction kept 6 bases outside the gene matches. With regard to this clonotype: No antigen is known for it.

Scientists amplified the TCR beta CDR3 regions from RNA transcripts. HTBI primers primed a first-round RT-PCR, and a second-round multiplex PCR followed. TCRdb used MiXCR to reprocess the multiplex PCR reads, holding one entry per CDR3 protein. The sample lists roughly 1.1 million distinct CDR3 sequences, about 38% occurring once. Findings and limits, study-wide: The study's model predicted ophthalmopathy progression at 70.59% sensitivity and 72% to 75% specificity.

The sequence was collected from an adult man with Graves' hyperthyroidism. The sample comprised peripheral blood or thyroid tissue (not recorded which). The chain uses TRBV19 and TRBJ2-7; 11 nucleotides match TRBD2. The CDR3 loop is CASILAGAGEQYF. The CDR3 bases are TGTGCCAGTATACTAGCGGGAGCGGGGGAGCAGTACTTC. Full variable domain (missing parts from reference TRBV19 and TRBJ2-7): DGGITQSPKYLFRKEGQNVTLSCEQNLNHDAMYWYRQDPGQGLRLIYYSQIVNDFQKGDIAEGYSVSREKKESFPLTVTSAQKNPTAFYLCASILAGAGEQYFGPGTRLTVT.